This entry is about one T cell receptor beta chain. Its target is unknown. The sample is drawn from a study of identifying expanded T cells in peripheral blood. Study-wide results and caveats: Clone count variance between roughly 2-week samples rose with total template count.

CDR1 is SQVTM and CDR2 is ANQGSEA in the germline V gene. The CDR3 runs 12 residues. Between the trimmed V and J ends, which lost 6 bases and 7 bases, there was a span of 12 bases. The data were produced by immunoSEQ multiplex PCR, yet TCRdb's version contains in-frame clones alone and is incomplete. The table includes 100,000 or so clones, around 88% detected once. Sequencing was carried out using blood. The chain combines TRBV29-1 with TRBJ2-2; the D call may be TRBD1 or TRBD2 (6 bases each). The sequence derives from a person between 18 and 75 years old in good health. The CDR3 DNA reads TGCAGCGTGAGGGGGGCGGTCGGGGAGCTGTTTTTT. Translated: CSVRGAVGELFF.